Below, one T cell receptor (beta chain) is given with its context. These data come from a study of shared clonotypes between healthy human individuals. Germline V gives CDR1 SQVTM, CDR2 ANQGSEA. V lost 3 bases and J 0 bases, leaving 6 bases between the germline ends. This CDR3 spans 13 amino acids. Cells designated naive CD8 were CD45RO-negative and were positively selected for CCR7, with terminally differentiated effector memory CD45RA+ cells excluded. TCRdb's table, derived via immunoSEQ multiplex PCR, lists solely in-frame clones and lacks some. The sample holds 550,000 to 750,000 clones, around 90% seen once.

The sequenced sample was naive CD8+ T cells sorted from blood. V and J are TRBV29-1 and TRBJ2-1; no clear D gene. The receptor comes from a man between 25 and 39 years old in good health. CDR3 residues: CSVDYPSYNEQFF. For the CDR3, the DNA is TGCAGCGTTGACTACCCCTCCTACAATGAGCAGTTCTTC.